This T cell receptor (beta chain) was observed in a study of blood T cell repertoires in COVID-19. Assay: immunoSEQ multiplex PCR; the TCRdb copy retains only in-frame clones and omits some. The sample holds tens of thousands of clones, more than 75% seen once. The CDR3 length is 15 residues. Germline loops: CDR1 MDHEN, CDR2 SYDVKM. V lost 6 bases, J lost 2 bases, and 8 bases stayed unmatched. The sequenced sample was peripheral blood. This TCR was sampled from a human donor in a cohort sampled during active COVID-19. The chain uses TRBV28 and TRBJ2-5, with 8 bases matching TRBD1. The CDR3 here is CASSVPGTGQETQYF. As DNA, the CDR3 is TGTGCCAGCAGCGTACCCGGGACAGGTCAAGAGACCCAGTACTTC.